This T cell receptor (beta chain) was found in a study of PD-1 blockade in classical Hodgkin lymphoma. TCRdb's table, derived via immunoSEQ multiplex PCR, lists solely in-frame clones and lacks some. The sample consists of about 43,000 clones, around 66% of them appearing once. All patients experienced relapse after autologous stem cell transplantation, and brentuximab vedotin exposure was variable. The CDR3 length is 13 residues. Germline values: CDR1 MNHEY, CDR2 SVGAGI. V was pared by 5 bases and J by 4 bases, with 11 bases between. Sample: peripheral blood mononuclear cells (PBMCs), taken at baseline. The V call is TRBV6-5, the J call TRBJ1-1; D possibly corresponds to TRBD1 (5 bases). This TCR came from a human donor with classical Hodgkin lymphoma. In nucleotides, the CDR3 is TGTGCCAGCAGTCAACAGGCGAGCACTGAAGCTTTCTTT. Its translation: CASSQQASTEAFF.